This T cell receptor beta chain came from a study of cytomegalovirus exposure and HLA in healthy donors. Notes on the study in general: As was reported, the classifier diagnosed cytomegalovirus status with high specificity and sensitivity.

Comments on this clone: Its specificity is unknown.

Each donor was nominally healthy when sampled (though unrecorded immune exposures were likely). The PCR ran on 60 Vbeta and 13 Jbeta primers. Source study methods: Approximately 86 million unique TCR beta chains, about 12 million shared, were counted in a later analysis. Assay used: immunoSEQ multiplex PCR; TCRdb lists only in-frame clones, some missing. Clonal size and the V and J genes are those of that table, whereas D and trimming came from the DNA. This table has approximately 120,000 clones, roughly four fifths appearing once. Germline V gene sequence: CDR1 SNHLY, CDR2 FYNNEI. The CDR3 is 16 amino acids. Trimming took 0 bases from V and 5 from J, leaving 14 bases between them.

V gene TRBV2 combines with J gene TRBJ2-1; the D is unclear. The sequence was collected from a man aged 50 to 60 in good health and CMV-seronegative. The sequenced material came from PBMCs. CDR3 DNA sequence: TGTGCCAGCAGTGAAGCGCTTCGACTCGATAACAATGAGCAGTTCTTC. Encoded protein: CASSEALRLDNNEQFF. Supplemented by reference TRBV2 and TRBJ2-1, the full variable domain reads EPEVTQTPSHQVTQMGQEVILRCVPISNHLYFYWYRQILGQKVEFLVSFYNNEISEKSEIFDDQFSVERPDGSNFTLKIRSTKLEDSAMYFCASSEALRLDNNEQFFGPGTRLTVL.